The clone carrying this TCR beta chain was found many times. This entry comes from a study of neurological immune-mediated disorders. 5'RACE with 10-nucleotide random UMIs produced the cDNA. TCRdb called the 5' RACE reads again in MiXCR, with one record for every CDR3 protein. The profile shows fewer than 40,000 distinct CDR3 sequences, 13% of them singletons. The CDR3 consists of 15 residues. Germline V gene lookup returns CDR1 MNHNS and CDR2 SASEGT. After removal of 6 bases from V and 5 bases from J, the junction contained 10 bases not matched to a gene. Time point meaning: longitudinal time-point 2. The healthy controls volunteered at a blood bank in Maryland, USA.

V is TRBV6-1 and J is TRBJ2-5; 9 bases fit TRBD2. The receptor's source is a woman aged 40-49 years in good health. Material for sequencing was PBMCs. The CDR3 region has the DNA TGTGCCAGCAGGGTAGCTAGCGGGGTTGTGGAGACCCAGTACTTC. Protein: CASRVASGVVETQYF.